Listed below are T cell receptor beta chains from one sample, sequenced in a study of T cell responses to AZD1222 COVID-19 vaccine. Data came from immunoSEQ multiplex PCR; TCRdb stores just in-frame clones and leaves some out. The top ten hold around 8% of the sample, which has 110,000 to 150,000 clones, 70% to 90% seen once. Sequences were derived from peripheral blood, sampled on day 0 of AZD1222 vaccination. These receptors were collected from an adult in good health. Each CDR3 is given with its conserved first and last residue. The D gene is left open where the match is weak. Rows give clone size only sometimes, using once, few, many, or a class for an expanded clone.

clone size	V gene	J gene	D gene	CDR3 DNA	CDR3 protein
.	TRBV18	TRBJ1-5	TRBD1	TGTGCCAGCTCACCACCGGGGACAGAGAATCAGCCCCAGCATTTT	CASSPPGTENQPQHF
.	TRBV5-7	TRBJ1-5	.	TGTGCCAGCAGCCGTCGGTGGGACTTTTCAATCAATCAGCCCCAGCATTTT	CASSRRWDFSINQPQHF
.	TRBV4-1	TRBJ2-2	.	TGCGCCAGCAGCCAAGATTCTTATTCCGGGACAAACACCGGGGAGCTGTTTTTT	CASSQDSYSGTNTGELFF
.	TRBV3-1/TRBV3-2	TRBJ2-3	TRBD2	TGTGCCAGCAGCTCTATGGGACTAGCCGGTGCAGATACGCAGTATTTT	CASSSMGLAGADTQYF
.	TRBV18	TRBJ1-1	.	TGTGCCAGCTCCCAAACCGGGTCCTGGGACACTGAAGCTTTCTTT	CASSQTGSWDTEAFF
.	TRBV30	TRBJ2-7	.	TGTGCCTGGAGTTGGGGGTTCGAGGAGCAGTACTTC	CAWSWGFEEQYF
.	TRBV6-6	TRBJ2-7	TRBD2	TGTGCCAGCAGCTCCCCGGGACTAGCGTCCTCCTACGAGCAGTACTTC	CASSSPGLASSYEQYF
once	TRBV28	TRBJ2-3	TRBD2	TGTGCCAGCAGTTCCAGCGGGACTAGCGGGGGGGATACGCAGTATTTT	CASSSSGTSGGDTQYF
few	TRBV5-1	TRBJ2-5	.	TGCGCCAGCAGCTTGCAGGGGGCTAGCGGGGAGGAGACCCAGTACTTC	CASSLQGASGEETQYF
.	TRBV5-6	TRBJ2-5	.	TGTGCCAGCAGCTTAAGTATCGTCGGGGGGCCGGGAGAGACCCAGTACTTC	CASSLSIVGGPGETQYF
.	TRBV27	TRBJ1-6	.	TGTGCCAGCAGTTGGGGTACAGTCTCTCCCCTCCACTTT	CASSWGTVSPLHF
.	TRBV29-1	TRBJ2-1	.	TGCAGCGTCGACCTCACTTCTACCGACTCAGCAACCTACAATGAGCAGTTCTTC	CSVDLTSTDSATYNEQFF
.	TRBV21-1	TRBJ1-1	.	TGTGCCAGCAGCATCTACAGGGGAGACACTGAAGCTTTCTTT	CASSIYRGDTEAFF
.	TRBV5-1	TRBJ1-6	.	TGCGCCAGCAGCTTCGGGCAGGGCAGTGAGGCCCTCCACTTT	CASSFGQGSEALHF
.	TRBV11-2	TRBJ1-2	TRBD1	TGTGCCAGCAGCTCTGGGACAGGGCTTGGCTACACCTTC	CASSSGTGLGYTF
.	TRBV4-1	TRBJ2-2	.	TGCGCCAGCACCCCCCTCGGAGCGTCCGGGGAGCTGTTTTTT	CASTPLGASGELFF
.	TRBV6-5	TRBJ1-6	.	TGTGCCAGCAAGAGCAGCGCCTCACCCCTCCACTTT	CASKSSASPLHF
.	TRBV7-9	TRBJ1-2	.	TGTGCCAGCAGCATTGGGGGGTTTGGCTACACCTTC	CASSIGGFGYTF
once	TRBV9	TRBJ2-7	TRBD1	TGTGCCAGCAGCACAACAGGGGTCGAGCAGTACTTC	CASSTTGVEQYF
.	TRBV9	TRBJ1-5	.	TGTGCCAGCAGCCCCCAAGGGGGAGATCAGCCCCAGCATTTT	CASSPQGGDQPQHF
.	TRBV4-2	TRBJ1-2	TRBD1	TGTGCCAGTGGGGGACAGGACTATGGCTACACCTTC	CASGGQDYGYTF
.	TRBV19	TRBJ2-3	.	TGTGCCAGTAGTCAACTAATAACTAGCACAGATACGCAGTATTTT	CASSQLITSTDTQYF
.	TRBV4-2	TRBJ2-3	TRBD1	TGTGCCAGCAGCCAAGGAAGAGGGGGCGCTTTTGAAAGCACAGATACGCAGTATTTT	CASSQGRGGAFESTDTQYF
once	TRBV27	TRBJ1-1	TRBD1	TGTGCCAGCAGTCCTAGACAGGGAGGCACTGAAGCTTTCTTT	CASSPRQGGTEAFF
once	TRBV7-9	TRBJ2-2	.	TGTGCCAGCAGCCTTGAAATCGGGGAGCTGTTTTTT	CASSLEIGELFF
.	TRBV5-4	TRBJ1-2	.	TGTGCCAGCAGCTTACGGACTAACTATGGCTACACCTTC	CASSLRTNYGYTF
.	TRBV5-4	TRBJ2-3	.	TGTGCCAGCAGCTCGGGCGCAGATACGCAGTATTTT	CASSSGADTQYF
.	TRBV18	TRBJ2-2	TRBD1	TGTGCCAGCTCGCAATCCGCAGGGGGTCCTAACACCGGGGAGCTGTTTTTT	CASSQSAGGPNTGELFF
few	TRBV2	TRBJ1-2	.	TGTGCCAGCAGTGAAACGTGGGGGGGAACCTATGGCTACACCTTC	CASSETWGGTYGYTF
.	TRBV5-1	TRBJ1-6	.	TGCGCCAGCAGCTTGGAAGGTCACGATAATTCACCCCTCCACTTT	CASSLEGHDNSPLHF
once	TRBV11-3	TRBJ2-1	TRBD2	TGTGCCAGCAGCTTAGAGGGGCTTGGGGCTAGCGGGGGCAATGAGCAGTTCTTC	CASSLEGLGASGGNEQFF
.	TRBV19	TRBJ2-7	TRBD1	TGTGCCAGTACCCCGGGGGACAGGGCCTACGAGCAGTACTTC	CASTPGDRAYEQYF